Listed below are T cell receptor beta chains from one sample, sequenced in a study of blood T cell repertoires in COVID-19. The method was immunoSEQ multiplex PCR; TCRdb's version includes in-frame clones alone and lacks a portion of them. The sample records around 190,000 clones, 75% to 85% being singletons. The source material was PBMCs or T cells enriched from blood (not recorded which). These receptors were collected from a middle-aged man who had recovered from COVID-19. The CDR3 runs from the conserved cysteine through the conserved F or W. Fields, in order: clone size, J gene, D gene, V gene, CDR3 protein, CDR3 DNA. D genes are given only for firm matches. Size values are once, few and many counts, or a class for expanded clones, and some rows have none.

NA	TRBJ2-7	TRBD1	TRBV7-7	CASSLSTGSSYEQYF	TGTGCCAGCAGCTTATCGACAGGGAGCTCCTACGAGCAGTACTTC
NA	TRBJ1-5	NA	TRBV15	CATRTQVGQPQHF	TGTGCCACCAGAACCCAGGTCGGTCAGCCCCAGCATTTT
NA	TRBJ1-2	NA	TRBV7-9	CASSLGGLSSRGGYTF	TGTGCCAGCAGCTTAGGTGGTTTAAGTTCCCGGGGAGGCTACACCTTC
NA	TRBJ2-1	TRBD2	TRBV2	CASGAGLAGPNEQFF	TGTGCCAGCGGAGCGGGACTAGCGGGACCGAATGAGCAGTTCTTC
once	TRBJ1-3	TRBD1	TRBV19	CASTPDRVSGNTIYF	TGTGCCAGTACTCCTGACAGGGTCTCTGGAAACACCATATATTTT
NA	TRBJ2-7	NA	TRBV28	CASGSRIWAYEQYF	TGTGCCAGCGGGTCGAGGATTTGGGCCTACGAGCAGTACTTC
NA	TRBJ2-1	NA	TRBV6-5	CASRPSTDSYNEQFF	TGTGCCAGCAGACCGTCGACAGATTCCTACAATGAGCAGTTCTTC
NA	TRBJ1-1	NA	TRBV12-3/TRBV12-4	CASSLKAETQAFF	TGTGCCAGCAGTTTAAAGGCGGAGACCCAAGCTTTCTTT
NA	TRBJ2-3	NA	TRBV6-2/TRBV6-3	CASSYGGAGDTQYF	TGTGCCAGCAGTTACGGGGGGGCCGGAGATACGCAGTATTTT
NA	TRBJ2-2	NA	TRBV6-2/TRBV6-3	CASSHDFAGATTGELFF	TGTGCCAGCAGTCATGACTTTGCGGGCGCGACGACCGGGGAGCTGTTTTTT
NA	TRBJ2-1	TRBD2	TRBV10-2	CASSGSGTSNEQFF	TGCGCCAGCAGTGGCTCCGGGACTAGCAATGAGCAGTTCTTC
NA	TRBJ2-1	TRBD2	TRBV9	CASSALGGGSYNEQFF	TGTGCCAGCAGCGCCTTGGGGGGGGGCTCCTACAATGAGCAGTTCTTC
NA	TRBJ2-5	NA	TRBV13	CASSFWGRETQYF	TGTGCCAGCAGCTTCTGGGGGAGGGAGACCCAGTACTTC
once	TRBJ1-2	NA	TRBV27	CASRTGRSGYTF	TGTGCCAGCAGGACGGGTCGGAGCGGCTACACCTTC
once	TRBJ2-7	NA	TRBV6-5	CASSRDRSTYEQYF	TGTGCCAGCAGTAGAGACAGGAGTACCTACGAGCAGTACTTC
NA	TRBJ1-6	NA	TRBV7-2	CASSLVLGLLGPPLHF	TGTGCCAGCAGCTTAGTCTTAGGACTGCTTGGACCACCCCTCCACTTT
NA	TRBJ2-3	NA	TRBV5-5	CASSFSGIPPGDTQYF	TGTGCCAGCAGCTTTTCCGGAATTCCCCCGGGAGATACGCAGTATTTT
once	TRBJ1-6	NA	TRBV18	CASSPALDKNSPLHF	TGTGCCAGCTCACCCGCCCTGGACAAGAATTCACCCCTCCACTTT
NA	TRBJ1-5	NA	TRBV7-9	CASSPARGREEQPQHF	TGTGCCAGCAGCCCCGCGAGGGGTAGGGAGGAACAGCCCCAGCATTTT
NA	TRBJ2-5	NA	TRBV19	CASSLKETQYF	TGTGCCAGTAGTCTAAAAGAGACCCAGTACTTC
NA	TRBJ1-3	NA	TRBV9	CASSVGAGPGNTIYF	TGTGCCAGCAGCGTAGGGGCAGGGCCAGGAAACACCATATATTTT
NA	TRBJ2-7	TRBD2	TRBV10-1	CASSPSGGYEQYF	TGCGCCAGCAGTCCTAGCGGGGGGTACGAGCAGTACTTC
NA	TRBJ2-5	TRBD1	TRBV11-2	CASSLRQGAAETQYF	TGTGCCAGCAGCCTTCGACAGGGGGCGGCCGAGACCCAGTACTTC
NA	TRBJ2-7	TRBD1	TRBV6-1	CASSEGGQGTYEQYF	TGTGCCAGCAGTGAAGGGGGACAGGGGACCTACGAGCAGTACTTC
NA	TRBJ2-3	TRBD1	TRBV12-3/TRBV12-4	CASSRQGSDTQYF	TGTGCCAGCAGTAGACAGGGGTCAGATACGCAGTATTTT
NA	TRBJ1-6	TRBD1	TRBV2	CASRYQYTGDNSPLHF	TGTGCCAGCCGCTACCAATATACAGGGGATAATTCACCCCTCCACTTT
once	TRBJ1-4	NA	TRBV30	CAYRHRAVTEKLFF	TGTGCCTACAGACACAGGGCAGTTACTGAAAAACTGTTTTTT
NA	TRBJ2-7	NA	TRBV18	CASSRIDSTYEQYF	TGTGCCAGCTCCCGAATTGACAGTACCTACGAGCAGTACTTC
NA	TRBJ1-5	NA	TRBV2	CASTEPKF	TGTGCCAGCACTGAACCTAAATTT
NA	TRBJ1-5	TRBD1	TRBV4-2	CASSQVQGVTDQPQHF	TGTGCCAGCAGCCAAGTCCAGGGGGTTACAGATCAGCCCCAGCATTTT
NA	TRBJ2-7	TRBD1	TRBV7-9	CASSVDRGYEQYF	TGTGCCAGCAGCGTGGACAGGGGGTACGAGCAGTACTTC
NA	TRBJ2-1	TRBD2	TRBV6-4	CASSVIGLGVDNEQFF	TGTGCCAGCAGTGTCATCGGACTAGGGGTTGACAATGAGCAGTTCTTC
NA	TRBJ1-2	NA	TRBV2	CASNSDGTNYGYTF	TGTGCCAGCAATTCGGACGGGACTAACTATGGCTACACCTTC
once	TRBJ2-1	TRBD2	TRBV7-9	CASSLVGGRASDEQFF	TGTGCCAGCAGCTTAGTGGGCGGGAGGGCTTCTGATGAGCAGTTCTTC
NA	TRBJ2-7	NA	TRBV29-1	CSVRQQLSYEQYF	TGCAGCGTACGACAGCAGCTATCCTACGAGCAGTACTTC
NA	TRBJ2-3	TRBD2	TRBV11-2	CASRGLAGVPSTDTQYF	TGTGCCAGCAGGGGACTAGCGGGGGTCCCTAGCACAGATACGCAGTATTTT
NA	TRBJ1-5	NA	TRBV2	CASSEWWGGNQPQHF	TGTGCCAGCAGTGAGTGGTGGGGGGGGAATCAGCCCCAGCATTTT
NA	TRBJ1-5	NA	TRBV18	CASSPGWYNQPQHF	TGTGCCAGCTCGCCGGGTTGGTACAATCAGCCCCAGCATTTT
once	TRBJ1-1	NA	TRBV2	CASSGGRNTEAFF	TGTGCCAGCAGTGGGGGGCGGAACACTGAAGCTTTCTTT
NA	TRBJ1-1	NA	TRBV5-1	CASSSLVGRTEAFF	TGCGCCAGCAGCTCCCTAGTGGGGAGGACTGAAGCTTTCTTT
NA	TRBJ2-7	NA	TRBV19	CASSMKQGRFYEQYF	TGTGCCAGTAGTATGAAGCAGGGCCGTTTCTACGAGCAGTACTTC
NA	TRBJ2-5	TRBD2	TRBV30	CAWRLAGGSRETQYF	TGTGCCTGGAGACTAGCGGGGGGCAGTCGGGAGACCCAGTACTTC
NA	TRBJ2-3	NA	TRBV11-2	CASSLRTTPEDTQYF	TGTGCCAGCAGCTTACGGACTACGCCCGAGGATACGCAGTATTTT